The 19 T cell receptor beta chains below all came from one sample that was sequenced in a study of blood T cell repertoires in COVID-19. Profiling relied on immunoSEQ multiplex PCR, and the TCRdb table lists in-frame clones only, not all of them. The data show some 300,000 clones, 85% to 90% seen once. Sample: peripheral blood. All receptors derive from a woman between 45 and 65 years old with COVID-19, enrolled during active disease.

V is TRBV27 and J is TRBJ1-6, with a tentative D call TRBD1 (5 bases). V lost 0 bases to trimming and J lost 0 bases, with 12 bases between them. This CDR3 spans 18 amino acids. Germline V lookup: CDR1 MNHEY, CDR2 SMNVEV (reference sequence). CDR3 nucleotide sequence: TGTGCCAGCAGTTTATCCCCGCCAGGGATCTCCTATAATTCACCCCTCCACTTT. Protein: CASSLSPPGISYNSPLHF.

The chain carries TRBV14 and TRBJ2-7, with 9 bases aligning to TRBD2. The length of the CDR3 is 15 residues. J lost 7 bases, V lost 3 bases, and 10 bases had no gene match. CDR1 SGHDN and CDR2 FVKESK come from the germline V gene. The CDR3 sequence: CASSQATSGVREQYF. CDR3 DNA: TGTGCCAGCAGCCAGGCGACTAGCGGTGTGAGGGAGCAGTACTTC.

The J gene is TRBJ1-3, the V gene TRBV30; D unclear. CDR3 size: 18 residues. Germline CDR1 reads GTSNPN; CDR2 reads SVGIG (reference sequence). Trimming pared 0 bases from V and 0 bases from J, leaving 18 bases between. The CDR3 sequence is CAWSVRGGVHNSGNTIYF. CDR3 DNA: TGTGCCTGGAGTGTTCGGGGTGGGGTACATAACTCTGGAAACACCATATATTTT.

This clone was picked up one time. CDR3 residues: CASSPPFSSGPYEQYF. The CDR3 nucleotides are TGTGCCAGCTCACCACCGTTTTCTAGCGGACCCTACGAGCAGTACTTC. The chain combines TRBV18 with TRBJ2-7; the match to TRBD2 covers 7 bases. Germline V lookup: CDR1 KGHSH, CDR2 LQKENI. CDR3 length: 16 residues. With V trimmed by 0 bases and J by 2 bases, 7 bases remained unmatched.

The chain joins TRBV3-1 (or the pseudogene TRBV3-2) to TRBJ1-4; 7 nucleotides agree with TRBD1. The length of the CDR3 is 15 residues. Germline-derived CDR1 and CDR2 are LGHDT and YNNKEL (reference sequence). J gave up 2 bases and V 4 bases, and 4 bases lay outside the gene matches. CDR3: CASSPRGATNEKLFF. CDR3 DNA sequence: TGTGCCAGCAGCCCCAGGGGGGCGACTAATGAAAAACTGTTTTTT.

The CDR3 nucleotides are TGTGCCTGGAGTCGGGACAGGGGATCGGAGGGCTACACCTTC. Translation: CAWSRDRGSEGYTF. The rearrangement joins TRBV30 to TRBJ1-2, with 10 bases matching TRBD1. This CDR3 is built from 14 residues. Germline CDR1 reads GTSNPN; CDR2 reads SVGIG (reference sequence). V was clipped by 2 bases and J by 8 bases; unmatched bases: 8. Together with reference TRBV30 and TRBJ1-2, the CDR3 gives the full variable domain: SQTIHQWPATLVQPVGSPLSLECTVEGTSNPNLYWYRQAAGRGLQLLFYSVGIGQISSEVPQNLSASRPQDRQFILSSKKLLLSDSGFYLCAWSRDRGSEGYTFGSGTRLTVV.

The chain links TRBV6-5 to TRBJ2-3; D remains ambiguous. The V gene lost 0 bases and the J gene lost 6 bases, with 10 bases spanning the gap. Germline values: CDR1 MNHEY, CDR2 SVGAGI. There are 14 residues in the CDR3. CDR3 amino acids: CASSYSLDRDTQYF. CDR3 nucleotide sequence: TGTGCCAGCAGTTACTCCCTAGACCGCGATACGCAGTATTTT.

The count of this clone is one. The CDR3: CAISASGSSYNEQFF. For the CDR3, the DNA is TGTGCCATCAGCGCGAGCGGGAGCTCCTACAATGAGCAGTTCTTC. This rearrangement joins TRBV10-3 to TRBJ2-1; 8 bases are shared with TRBD2. Germline trimming cut 6 bases from V and 0 bases from J; bases unmatched to any gene: 4. In germline, CDR1 is ENHRY, CDR2 SYGVKD. CDR3 length equals 15 residues.

The V gene is TRBV11-2, the J gene TRBJ2-3; 13 bases match TRBD2. The J segment lost 2 bases and the V segment lost 5 bases, leaving 7 bases of the junction unmatched. Per germline, CDR1 SGHAT and CDR2 FQNNGV. This CDR3 region has 17 residues. The CDR3 bases are TGTGCCAGCAGCGGGGGGACTAGCGGGACTTTCACAGATACGCAGTATTTT. As protein: CASSGGTSGTFTDTQYF.

The chain links TRBV4-1 to TRBJ2-2; D may be TRBD2 (5 bases). The CDR3 covers 16 residues. Trimming took off 1 base at V and 2 bases at J, with 11 bases between the two ends. Germline V lookup: CDR1 MGHRA, CDR2 YSYEKL. CDR3 coding DNA: TGCGCCAGCAGCCAAGTGCCGGGGTTTAACACCGGGGAGCTGTTTTTT. This gives the protein CASSQVPGFNTGELFF.

This chain connects TRBV5-6 to TRBJ1-1; no reliable D call. Germline CDR1 is SGHDT and CDR2 is YYEEEE. V shed 1 base and J shed 0 bases, with 10 bases lying between them. The CDR3 contains 15 residues. CDR3 loop: CASSLRQAVNTEAFF. The DNA of the CDR3 is TGTGCCAGCAGCTTGCGGCAGGCTGTGAACACTGAAGCTTTCTTT.

The rearrangement uses TRBV7-9 and TRBJ2-1, with TRBD2 matching over 7 bases. CDR1 is SEHNR and CDR2 is FQNEAQ in the germline V gene (reference sequence). CDR3 length: 15 residues. V lost 1 base and J lost 8; bases outside the gene matches: 8. Here the CDR3 DNA reads TGTGCCAGCAGCTTAGGCGTCCGGAGCGGGGATGAGCAGTTCTTC. The encoded protein is CASSLGVRSGDEQFF.

This sequence joins TRBV27 and TRBJ1-1; D is undetermined. This CDR3 spans 14 amino acids. Per germline, CDR1 MNHEY and CDR2 SMNVEV (reference sequence). V was shortened by 2 bases and J by 0 bases, with 7 bases between the two germline ends. CDR3 sequence: CASSLGQMNTEAFF. The CDR3, as DNA: TGTGCCAGCAGTTTAGGGCAGATGAACACTGAAGCTTTCTTT.

The CDR3 is CASSLFGGDNEQFF. CDR3 sequence (DNA): TGTGCCAGCAGCTTATTCGGGGGAGACAATGAGCAGTTCTTC. This chain links TRBV7-9 with TRBJ2-1; possibly TRBD2 for D (6 bases). Trimming removed 2 bases at V and 5 bases at J, with 10 bases between. Germline V CDR1 and CDR2: SEHNR, FQNEAQ (reference sequence). The CDR3 has 14 amino acids.

V and J are TRBV27 and TRBJ1-1, with 11 bases fitting TRBD1. This CDR3 has 14 residues. The V gene end was trimmed by 8 bases and the J gene end by 3 bases; junction bases not matched to a gene: 5. From germline, CDR1 is MNHEY and CDR2 SMNVEV (reference sequence). The CDR3 region is CASGQGAYHTEAFF. The CDR3 nucleotides are TGTGCCAGCGGACAGGGGGCCTATCACACTGAAGCTTTCTTT.

The genes are TRBV30 and TRBJ2-1; 7 bases map to TRBD2. CDR3 length: 15 residues. Per the germline V gene, CDR1 is GTSNPN and CDR2 is SVGIG (reference sequence). The V and J ends lost 3 bases and 2 bases, in that order; junction bases with no gene match: 7. This CDR3 is CAWRHGGGPYNEQFF. CDR3 nucleotide sequence: TGTGCCTGGAGGCATGGGGGAGGGCCCTACAATGAGCAGTTCTTC.

The rearrangement uses TRBV11-1 and TRBJ2-1; the D gene is possibly TRBD1 (5 bases). Trimming pared 5 bases from V and 5 bases from J, leaving 13 bases between. Germline assignment: CDR1 SGHAT and CDR2 FQDESV (reference sequence). CDR3 length equals 14 residues. The CDR3 bases are TGTGCCAGCAGCATAAGGGGATTTAACAATGAGCAGTTCTTC. It yields the protein CASSIRGFNNEQFF.

Only one count was recorded for this clone. The CDR3 sequence: CASSQLAGDVDTQYF. The CDR3, as DNA: TGTGCCAGCAGCCAACTAGCGGGAGACGTAGATACGCAGTATTTT. The V gene is TRBV11-2, the J gene TRBJ2-3; 11 bases are a match to TRBD2. Trimming took 5 bases from V and 5 from J; bases not matched to a gene: 6. The CDR3 consists of 15 residues. CDR1 and CDR2 (germline): SGHAT, FQNNGV.

This clone has a single count. The chain combines TRBV18 with TRBJ1-2, with D uncertain. The CDR3 totals 15 residues. CDR1 is KGHSH and CDR2 is LQKENI in the germline V gene. V gave up 2 bases and J gave up 1 base, with 11 bases separating them. The CDR3 region is CASSPLAVINYGYTF. CDR3 DNA sequence: TGTGCCAGCTCACCATTAGCAGTGATTAACTATGGCTACACCTTC.